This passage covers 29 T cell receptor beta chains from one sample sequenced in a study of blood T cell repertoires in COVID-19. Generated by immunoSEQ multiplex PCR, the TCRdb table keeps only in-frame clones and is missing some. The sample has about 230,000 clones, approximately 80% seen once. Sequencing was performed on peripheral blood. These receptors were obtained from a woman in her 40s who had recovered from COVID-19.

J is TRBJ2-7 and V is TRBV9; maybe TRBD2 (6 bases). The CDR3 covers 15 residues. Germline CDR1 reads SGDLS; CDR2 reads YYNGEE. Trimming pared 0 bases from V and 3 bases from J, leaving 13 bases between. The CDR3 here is CASSVGGAMDYEQYF. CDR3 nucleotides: TGTGCCAGCAGCGTAGGCGGGGCGATGGACTACGAGCAGTACTTC.

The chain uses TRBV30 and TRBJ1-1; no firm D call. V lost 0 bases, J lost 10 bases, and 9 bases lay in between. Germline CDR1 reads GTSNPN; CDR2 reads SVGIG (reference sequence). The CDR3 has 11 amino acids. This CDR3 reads CAWSVNAGAFF. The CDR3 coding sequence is TGTGCCTGGAGTGTTAATGCAGGAGCTTTCTTT.

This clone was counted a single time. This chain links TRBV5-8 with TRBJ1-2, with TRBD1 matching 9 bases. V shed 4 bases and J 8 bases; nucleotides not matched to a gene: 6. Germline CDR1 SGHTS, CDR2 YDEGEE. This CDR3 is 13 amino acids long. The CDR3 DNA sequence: TGTGCCAGCAGCCGGACAGGGGTATTCGGCTACACCTTC. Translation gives CASSRTGVFGYTF.

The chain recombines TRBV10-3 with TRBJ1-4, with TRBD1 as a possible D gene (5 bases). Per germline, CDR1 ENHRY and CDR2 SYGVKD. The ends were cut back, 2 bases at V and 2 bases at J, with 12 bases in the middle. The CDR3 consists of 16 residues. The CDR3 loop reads CAISEDYGTTNEKLFF. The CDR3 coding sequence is TGTGCCATCAGTGAGGACTACGGGACTACTAATGAAAAACTGTTTTTT.

The CDR3 region is CASSYVPGSGGGYTF. The DNA of the CDR3 is TGTGCCAGCAGTTACGTCCCCGGCTCCGGCGGTGGCTACACCTTC. V is TRBV6-6 and J is TRBJ1-2; D is uncertain. The CDR3 spans 15 residues. Trimming stripped 2 bases from V and 7 bases from J, with 17 bases between. The germline V gene has CDR1 MNHNY and CDR2 SVGAGI (reference sequence).

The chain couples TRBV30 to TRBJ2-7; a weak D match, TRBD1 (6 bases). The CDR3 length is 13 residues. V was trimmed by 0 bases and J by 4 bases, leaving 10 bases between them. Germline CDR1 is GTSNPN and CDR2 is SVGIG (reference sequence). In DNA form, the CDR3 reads TGTGCCTGGAGTGTGGGTCAGGGGTACGAGCAGTACTTC. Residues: CAWSVGQGYEQYF.

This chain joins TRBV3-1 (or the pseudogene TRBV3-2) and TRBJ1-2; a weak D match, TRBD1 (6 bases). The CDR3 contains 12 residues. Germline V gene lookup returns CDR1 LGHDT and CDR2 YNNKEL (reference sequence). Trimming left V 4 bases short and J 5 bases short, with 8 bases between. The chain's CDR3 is CASSPGEYGYTF. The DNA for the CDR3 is TGTGCCAGCAGCCCAGGGGAGTATGGCTACACCTTC.

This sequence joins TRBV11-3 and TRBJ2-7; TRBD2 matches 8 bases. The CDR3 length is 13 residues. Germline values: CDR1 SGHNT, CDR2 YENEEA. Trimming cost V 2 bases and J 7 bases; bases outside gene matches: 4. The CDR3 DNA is TGTGCCAGCAGCTTATTAGCGGGGAATGAGCAGTACTTC. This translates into CASSLLAGNEQYF.

The CDR3 here is CASSQAQGDTEAFF. For the CDR3, the DNA is TGCGCCAGCAGCCAAGCTCAGGGGGACACTGAAGCTTTCTTT. The rearrangement links TRBV4-3 to TRBJ1-1, with 7 bases identical to TRBD1. The V gene's germline CDR1 is LGHNA and CDR2 YSLEER. The CDR3 loop spans 14 amino acids. J lost 3 bases, V lost 1 base, and 2 bases had no gene match.

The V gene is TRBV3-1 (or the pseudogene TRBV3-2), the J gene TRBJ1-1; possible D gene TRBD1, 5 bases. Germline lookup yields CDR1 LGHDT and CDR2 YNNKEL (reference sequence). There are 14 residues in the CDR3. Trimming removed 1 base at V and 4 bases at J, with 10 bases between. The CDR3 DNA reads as TGTGCCAGCAGCCAAGTGGTGGGGGGCACTGAAGCTTTCTTT. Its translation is CASSQVVGGTEAFF.

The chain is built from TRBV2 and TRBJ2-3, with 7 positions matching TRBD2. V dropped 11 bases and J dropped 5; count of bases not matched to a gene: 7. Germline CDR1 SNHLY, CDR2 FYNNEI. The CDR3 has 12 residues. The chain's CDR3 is CAGQREEDTQYF. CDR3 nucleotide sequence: TGTGCCGGACAACGGGAGGAAGATACGCAGTATTTT.

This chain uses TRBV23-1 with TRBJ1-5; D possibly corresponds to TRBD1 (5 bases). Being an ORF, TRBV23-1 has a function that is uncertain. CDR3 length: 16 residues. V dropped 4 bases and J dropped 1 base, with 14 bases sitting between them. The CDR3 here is CASSPTGGRSNQPQHF. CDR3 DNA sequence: TGCGCCAGCAGTCCAACGGGGGGAAGGAGCAATCAGCCCCAGCATTTT.

CDR3 DNA: TGTGCCAGCAGCCCCAAAACAGGGAGCCATCAGCCCCAGCATTTT. Protein: CASSPKTGSHQPQHF. The chain has TRBV7-8 and TRBJ1-5, with TRBD1 as a possible D gene (6 bases). The CDR3 covers 15 residues. Per the germline V gene, CDR1 is SGHVS and CDR2 is FQNEAQ. Trimming pared 5 bases from V and 5 bases from J, leaving 16 bases between.

The CDR3 DNA reads TGTGCCAGCAGTCGTCAGGGAACCTACGAGCAGTACTTC. It specifies CASSRQGTYEQYF. The V call is TRBV6-5, the J call TRBJ2-7; TRBD1 is a possible D gene (5 bases). This CDR3 has 13 amino acids. Germline assignment: CDR1 MNHEY and CDR2 SVGAGI. The V end was cut by 5 bases, the J end by 2 bases, with 10 bases between.

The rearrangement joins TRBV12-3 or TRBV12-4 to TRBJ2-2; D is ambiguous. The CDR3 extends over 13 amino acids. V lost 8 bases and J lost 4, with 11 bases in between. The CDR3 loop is CASSLTITGELFF. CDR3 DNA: TGTGCCAGCTCTTTAACTATCACCGGGGAGCTGTTTTTT.

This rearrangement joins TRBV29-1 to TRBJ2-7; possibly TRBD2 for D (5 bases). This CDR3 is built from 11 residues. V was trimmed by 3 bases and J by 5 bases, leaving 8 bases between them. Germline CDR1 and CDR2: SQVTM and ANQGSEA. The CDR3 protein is CSVEEDHEQYF. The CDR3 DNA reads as TGCAGCGTTGAGGAGGACCACGAGCAGTACTTC.

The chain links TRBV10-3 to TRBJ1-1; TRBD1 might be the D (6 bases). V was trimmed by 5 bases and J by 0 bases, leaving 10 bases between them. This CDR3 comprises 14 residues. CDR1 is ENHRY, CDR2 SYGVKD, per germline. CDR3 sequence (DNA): TGTGCCATCAGTTACAGGGAAATGAACACTGAAGCTTTCTTT. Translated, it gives CAISYREMNTEAFF.

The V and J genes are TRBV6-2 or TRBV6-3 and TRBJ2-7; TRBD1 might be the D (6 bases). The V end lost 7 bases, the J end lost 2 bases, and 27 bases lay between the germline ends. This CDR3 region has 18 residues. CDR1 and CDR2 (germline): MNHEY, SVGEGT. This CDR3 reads CASNPIENRVKGAYEQYF. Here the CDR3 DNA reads TGTGCCAGCAACCCAATCGAGAACAGGGTCAAGGGGGCCTACGAGCAGTACTTC.

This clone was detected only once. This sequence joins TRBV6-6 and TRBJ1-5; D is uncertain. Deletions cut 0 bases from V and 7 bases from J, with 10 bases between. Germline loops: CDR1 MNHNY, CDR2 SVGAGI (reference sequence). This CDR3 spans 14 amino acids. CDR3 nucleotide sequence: TGTGCCAGCAGTTACTCATTCGGGTACCAGCCCCAGCATTTT. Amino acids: CASSYSFGYQPQHF.

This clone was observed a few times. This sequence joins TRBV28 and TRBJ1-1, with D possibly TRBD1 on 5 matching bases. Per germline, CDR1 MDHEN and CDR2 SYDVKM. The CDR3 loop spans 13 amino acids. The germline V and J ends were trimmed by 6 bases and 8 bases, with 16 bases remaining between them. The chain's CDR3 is CASRGDSFREAFF. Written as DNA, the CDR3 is TGTGCCAGCAGGGGCGACAGCTTCAGGGAAGCTTTCTTT.

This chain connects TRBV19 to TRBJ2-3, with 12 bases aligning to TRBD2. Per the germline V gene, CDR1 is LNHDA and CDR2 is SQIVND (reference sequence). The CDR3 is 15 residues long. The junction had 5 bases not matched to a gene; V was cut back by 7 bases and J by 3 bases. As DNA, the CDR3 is TGTGCCAGTATGAGGACTAGCGGGGCGACAGATACGCAGTATTTT. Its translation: CASMRTSGATDTQYF.

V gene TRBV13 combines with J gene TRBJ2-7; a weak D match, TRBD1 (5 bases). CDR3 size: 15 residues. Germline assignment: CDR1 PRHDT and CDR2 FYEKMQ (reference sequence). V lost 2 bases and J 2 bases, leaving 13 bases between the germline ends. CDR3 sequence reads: CASSLFGTGAYEQYF. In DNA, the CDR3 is TGTGCCAGCAGCTTATTCGGTACAGGTGCCTACGAGCAGTACTTC.

The CDR3 sequence is CASSPRDSGANVLTF. The CDR3 nucleotides are TGTGCCAGCAGCCCCCGCGACTCTGGGGCCAACGTCCTGACTTTC. The chain recombines TRBV11-3 with TRBJ2-6; D is ambiguous. Germline values: CDR1 SGHNT, CDR2 YENEEA. The V end lost 5 bases, the J end lost 0 bases, and 8 bases lay between the germline ends. The CDR3 length is 15 residues.

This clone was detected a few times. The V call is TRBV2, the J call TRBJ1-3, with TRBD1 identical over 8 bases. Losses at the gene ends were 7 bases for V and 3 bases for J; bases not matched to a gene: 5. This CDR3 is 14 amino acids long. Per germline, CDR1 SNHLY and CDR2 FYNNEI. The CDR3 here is CASMDRVGGNTIYF. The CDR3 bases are TGTGCCAGCATGGACAGGGTGGGTGGAAACACCATATATTTT. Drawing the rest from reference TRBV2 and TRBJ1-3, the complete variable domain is EPEVTQTPSHQVTQMGQEVILRCVPISNHLYFYWYRQILGQKVEFLVSFYNNEISEKSEIFDDQFSVERPDGSNFTLKIRSTKLEDSAMYFCASMDRVGGNTIYFGEGSWLTVV.

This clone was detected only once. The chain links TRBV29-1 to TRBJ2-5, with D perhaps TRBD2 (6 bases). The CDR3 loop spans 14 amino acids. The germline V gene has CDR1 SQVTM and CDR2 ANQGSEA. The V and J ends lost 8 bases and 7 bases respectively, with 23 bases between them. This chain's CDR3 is CSSALSGLAGTQYF. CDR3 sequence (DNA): TGCAGCTCCGCCCTGAGCGGGCTCGCGGGGACCCAGTACTTC. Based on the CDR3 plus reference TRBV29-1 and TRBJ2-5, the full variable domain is SAVISQKPSRDICQRGTSLTIQCQVDSQVTMMFWYRQQPGQSLTLIATANQGSEATYESGFVIDKFPISRPNLTFSTLTVSNMSPEDSSIYLCSSALSGLAGTQYFGPGTRLLVL.

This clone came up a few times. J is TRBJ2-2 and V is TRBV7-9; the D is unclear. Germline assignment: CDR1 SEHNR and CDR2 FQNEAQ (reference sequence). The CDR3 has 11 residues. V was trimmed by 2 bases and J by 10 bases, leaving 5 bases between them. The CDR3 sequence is CASSLRQELFF. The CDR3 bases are TGTGCCAGCAGCTTACGACAGGAGCTGTTTTTT. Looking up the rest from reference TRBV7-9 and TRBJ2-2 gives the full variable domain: DTGVSQNPRHKITKRGQNVTFRCDPISEHNRLYWYRQTLGQGPEFLTYFQNEAQLEKSRLLSDRFSAERPKGSFSTLEIQRTEQGDSAMYLCASSLRQELFFGEGSRLTVL.

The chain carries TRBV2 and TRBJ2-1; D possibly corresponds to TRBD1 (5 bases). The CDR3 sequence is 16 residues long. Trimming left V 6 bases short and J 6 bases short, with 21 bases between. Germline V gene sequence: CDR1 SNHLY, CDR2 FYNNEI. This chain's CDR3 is CASSGHRIFSANEQFF. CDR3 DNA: TGTGCCAGCAGCGGACACCGCATTTTCTCAGCCAATGAGCAGTTCTTC.

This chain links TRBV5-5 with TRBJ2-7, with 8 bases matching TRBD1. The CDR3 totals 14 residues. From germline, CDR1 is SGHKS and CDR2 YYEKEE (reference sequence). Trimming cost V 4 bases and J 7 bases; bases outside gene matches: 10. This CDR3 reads CASSQGTGPWEQYF. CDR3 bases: TGTGCCAGCAGCCAAGGGACAGGCCCATGGGAGCAGTACTTC. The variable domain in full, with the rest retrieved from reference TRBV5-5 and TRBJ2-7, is DAGVTQSPTHLIKTRGQQVTLRCSPISGHKSVSWYQQVLGQGPQFIFQYYEKEERGRGNFPDRFSARQFPNYSSELNVNALLLGDSALYLCASSQGTGPWEQYFGPGTRLTVT.

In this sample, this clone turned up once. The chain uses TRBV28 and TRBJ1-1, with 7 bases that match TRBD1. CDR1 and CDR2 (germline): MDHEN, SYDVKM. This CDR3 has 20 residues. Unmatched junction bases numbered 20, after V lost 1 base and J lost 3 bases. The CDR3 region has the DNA TGTGCCAGCAGTTTATTAACGAGGCCCCCAGGGGGTAAATCGTACACTGAAGCTTTCTTT. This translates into CASSLLTRPPGGKSYTEAFF. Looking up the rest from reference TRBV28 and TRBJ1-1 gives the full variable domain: DVKVTQSSRYLVKRTGEKVFLECVQDMDHENMFWYRQDPGLGLRLIYFSYDVKMKEKGDIPEGYSVSREKKERFSLILESASTNQTSMYLCASSLLTRPPGGKSYTEAFFGQGTRLTVV.